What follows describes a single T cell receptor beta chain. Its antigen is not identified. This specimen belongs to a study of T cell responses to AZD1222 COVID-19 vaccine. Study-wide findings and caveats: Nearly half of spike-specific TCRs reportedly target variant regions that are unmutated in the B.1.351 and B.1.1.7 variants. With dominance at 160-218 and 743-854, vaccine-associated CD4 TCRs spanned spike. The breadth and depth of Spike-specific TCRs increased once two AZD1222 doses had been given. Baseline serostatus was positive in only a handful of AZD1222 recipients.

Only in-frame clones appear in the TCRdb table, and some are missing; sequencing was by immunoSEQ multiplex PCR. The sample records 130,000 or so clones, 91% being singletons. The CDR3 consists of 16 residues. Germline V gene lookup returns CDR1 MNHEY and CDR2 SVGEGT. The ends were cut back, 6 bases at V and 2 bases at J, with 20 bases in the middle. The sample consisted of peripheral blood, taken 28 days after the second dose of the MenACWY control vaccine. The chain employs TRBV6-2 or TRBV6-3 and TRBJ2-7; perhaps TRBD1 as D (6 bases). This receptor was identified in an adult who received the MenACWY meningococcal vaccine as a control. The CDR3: CASSDPPKTGPYEQYF. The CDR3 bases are TGTGCCAGCAGCGACCCCCCTAAGACAGGTCCCTACGAGCAGTACTTC.